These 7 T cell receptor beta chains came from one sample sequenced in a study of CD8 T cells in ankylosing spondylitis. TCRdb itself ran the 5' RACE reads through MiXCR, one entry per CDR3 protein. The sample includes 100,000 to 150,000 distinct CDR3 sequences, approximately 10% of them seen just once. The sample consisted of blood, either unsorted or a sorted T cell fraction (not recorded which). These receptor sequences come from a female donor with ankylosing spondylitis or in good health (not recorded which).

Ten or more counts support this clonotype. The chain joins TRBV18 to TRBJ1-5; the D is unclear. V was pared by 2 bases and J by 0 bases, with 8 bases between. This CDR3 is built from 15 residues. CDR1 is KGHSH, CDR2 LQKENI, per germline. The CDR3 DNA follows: TGTGCCAGCTCACCAGCAGCCGATAGCAATCAGCCCCAGCATTTT. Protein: CASSPAADSNQPQHF.

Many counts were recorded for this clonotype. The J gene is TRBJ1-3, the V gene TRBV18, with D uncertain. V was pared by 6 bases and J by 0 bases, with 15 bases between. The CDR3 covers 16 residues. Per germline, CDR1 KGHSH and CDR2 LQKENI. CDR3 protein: CASSPILSNSGNTIYF. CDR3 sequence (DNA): TGTGCCAGCTCGCCCATCCTGAGTAACTCTGGAAACACCATATATTTT.

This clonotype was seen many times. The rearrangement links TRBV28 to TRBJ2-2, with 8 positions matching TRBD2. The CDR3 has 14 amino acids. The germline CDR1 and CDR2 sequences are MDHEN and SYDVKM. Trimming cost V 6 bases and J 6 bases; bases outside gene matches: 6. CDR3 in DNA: TGTGCCAGCAGCTCGCCGGGGGGGGCCGGGGAGCTGTTTTTT. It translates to CASSSPGGAGELFF.

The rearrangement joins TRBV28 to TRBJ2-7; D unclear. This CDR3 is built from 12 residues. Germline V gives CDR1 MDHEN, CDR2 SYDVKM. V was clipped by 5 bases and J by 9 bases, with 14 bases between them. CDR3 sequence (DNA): TGTGCCAGCAGTGCCTACGCCAAACGGCAGTACTTC. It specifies CASSAYAKRQYF. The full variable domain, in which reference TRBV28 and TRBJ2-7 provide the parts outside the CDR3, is DVKVTQSSRYLVKRTGEKVFLECVQDMDHENMFWYRQDPGLGLRLIYFSYDVKMKEKGDIPEGYSVSREKKERFSLILESASTNQTSMYLCASSAYAKRQYFGPGTRLTVT.

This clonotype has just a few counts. CDR3 protein: CASRILPGQGVYEQYF. CDR3 sequence (DNA): TGTGCCAGCAGGATTCTACCGGGACAGGGGGTCTACGAGCAGTACTTC. The rearrangement links TRBV6-2 or TRBV6-3 to TRBJ2-7; 11 bases map to TRBD1. The junction had 10 bases not matched to a gene; V was cut back by 6 bases and J by 3 bases. The CDR3 covers 16 residues. Germline V lookup: CDR1 MNHEY, CDR2 SVGEGT.

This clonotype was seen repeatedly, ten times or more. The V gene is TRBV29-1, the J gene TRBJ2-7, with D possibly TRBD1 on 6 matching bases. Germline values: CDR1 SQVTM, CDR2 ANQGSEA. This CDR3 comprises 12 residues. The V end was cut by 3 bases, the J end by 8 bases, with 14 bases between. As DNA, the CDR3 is TGCAGCGTTGATGGGGACAATTACCAGCAGTACTTC. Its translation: CSVDGDNYQQYF.

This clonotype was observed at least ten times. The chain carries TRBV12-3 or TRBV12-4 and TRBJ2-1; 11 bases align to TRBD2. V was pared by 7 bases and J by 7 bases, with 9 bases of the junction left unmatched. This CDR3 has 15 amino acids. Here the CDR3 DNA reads TGTGCCAGCACCGAACTAGCGGGAGTTGGGAATGAGCAGTTCTTC. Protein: CASTELAGVGNEQFF.